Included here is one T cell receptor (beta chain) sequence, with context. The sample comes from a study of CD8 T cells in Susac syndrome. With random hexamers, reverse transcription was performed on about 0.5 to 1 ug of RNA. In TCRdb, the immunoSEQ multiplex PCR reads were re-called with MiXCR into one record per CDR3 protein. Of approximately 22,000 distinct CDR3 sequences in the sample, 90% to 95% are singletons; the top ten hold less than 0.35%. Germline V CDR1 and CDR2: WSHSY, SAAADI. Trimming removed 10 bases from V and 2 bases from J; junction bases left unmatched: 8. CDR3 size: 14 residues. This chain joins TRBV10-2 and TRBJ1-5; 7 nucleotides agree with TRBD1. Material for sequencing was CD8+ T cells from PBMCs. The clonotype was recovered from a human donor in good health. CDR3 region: CATQGEQGNQPQHF. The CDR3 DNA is TGCGCCACCCAGGGGGAACAGGGCAATCAGCCCCAGCATTTT.